The 9 T cell receptor beta chains listed next were all sequenced from one sample in a study of shared clonotypes between healthy human individuals. Sequencing used immunoSEQ multiplex PCR; TCRdb keeps in-frame clones, though not all of them. The data contain 800,000 or so clones, about 96% of them singletons. CD45RO-negative cells were positively selected for CCR7, leaving out terminally differentiated effector memory CD45RA+ cells. Material for sequencing was naive CD8+ T cells sorted from blood. These receptors came from a man younger than 40 in good health.

This chain links TRBV9 with TRBJ2-4; TRBD1 matches at 7 bases. The germline CDR1 and CDR2 sequences are SGDLS and YYNGEE. V was clipped by 3 bases and J by 8 bases; unmatched bases: 2. The CDR3 contains 12 residues. The CDR3 DNA reads TGTGCCAGCAGCGGAACAGGGGACATTCAGTACTTC. It is translated as CASSGTGDIQYF.

J is TRBJ2-1 and V is TRBV10-3; 9 positions match TRBD2. The CDR3 length is 14 residues. V gave up 3 bases and J gave up 9 bases; unmatched junction bases: 6. Germline CDR1 is ENHRY and CDR2 is SYGVKD. CDR3 in DNA: TGTGCCATCAGTGACGGCGGGAGGGCCGGTGAGCAGTTCTTC. Protein: CAISDGGRAGEQFF.

V usage is TRBV6-5 and J usage is TRBJ1-2; no reliable D call. V lost 4 bases and J 4 bases, leaving 13 bases between the germline ends. CDR3 length: 14 amino acids. The germline V gene encodes CDR1 MNHEY and CDR2 SVGAGI. The DNA for the CDR3 is TGTGCCAGCAGTTCCGGACCCGAGAGCTATGGCTACACCTTC. Protein sequence: CASSSGPESYGYTF.

This chain joins TRBV29-1 and TRBJ1-1; D possibly corresponds to TRBD1 (6 bases). Trimming pared 4 bases from V and 1 base from J, leaving 7 bases between. Germline V gives CDR1 SQVTM, CDR2 ANQGSEA. The CDR3 contains 12 residues. This CDR3 reads CSVGGQNTEAFF. The CDR3 DNA sequence: TGCAGCGTTGGGGGGCAGAACACTGAAGCTTTCTTT.

The rearrangement links TRBV5-4 to TRBJ2-7; no firm D call. Germline CDR1 and CDR2: SGHNT and YYREEE (reference sequence). V dropped 4 bases and J dropped 4 bases, with 9 bases sitting between them. This CDR3 is built from 12 residues. This CDR3 reads CASSPLGYEQYF. DNA for the CDR3: TGTGCCAGCAGCCCCCTCGGATACGAGCAGTACTTC.

As concerns this clone: Other DNA sequences in this specimen translate into the identical CDR3. This chain connects TRBV7-9 to TRBJ2-7; D uncertain. Germline-derived CDR1 and CDR2 are SEHNR and FQNEAQ (reference sequence). This CDR3 contains 12 residues. The ends were cut back, 3 bases at V and 4 bases at J, with 7 bases in the middle. CDR3 nucleotide sequence: TGTGCCAGCAGCTTCGGTCTTTACGAGCAGTACTTC. This translates into CASSFGLYEQYF.

This chain joins TRBV6-5 and TRBJ2-2, with 10 bases identical to TRBD1. The germline V gene has CDR1 MNHEY and CDR2 SVGAGI. This CDR3 comprises 14 residues. V lost 7 bases to trimming and J lost 3 bases; unmatched junction nucleotides: 2. The CDR3 sequence is CASNGQGDTGELFF. CDR3 DNA sequence: TGTGCCAGCAATGGACAGGGGGACACCGGGGAGCTGTTTTTT.

The V and J genes are TRBV2 and TRBJ2-2; tentatively, D is TRBD1 or TRBD2 (6 bases each). V was trimmed by 8 bases and J by 0 bases, leaving 13 bases between them. The CDR3 loop spans 15 amino acids. The germline V gene encodes CDR1 SNHLY and CDR2 FYNNEI. The CDR3 spells CASGRGHTNTGELFF. CDR3 bases: TGTGCCAGCGGGCGGGGACACACGAACACCGGGGAGCTGTTTTTT.

The CDR3 protein is CASSLISDSYEQYF. The CDR3 DNA sequence: TGTGCCAGCAGTTTGATATCGGACTCCTACGAGCAGTACTTC. The genes are TRBV28 and TRBJ2-7; D remains ambiguous. Germline CDR1 reads MDHEN; CDR2 reads SYDVKM. The CDR3 spans 14 residues. The V gene lost 3 bases and the J gene lost 0 bases, with 9 bases spanning the gap.